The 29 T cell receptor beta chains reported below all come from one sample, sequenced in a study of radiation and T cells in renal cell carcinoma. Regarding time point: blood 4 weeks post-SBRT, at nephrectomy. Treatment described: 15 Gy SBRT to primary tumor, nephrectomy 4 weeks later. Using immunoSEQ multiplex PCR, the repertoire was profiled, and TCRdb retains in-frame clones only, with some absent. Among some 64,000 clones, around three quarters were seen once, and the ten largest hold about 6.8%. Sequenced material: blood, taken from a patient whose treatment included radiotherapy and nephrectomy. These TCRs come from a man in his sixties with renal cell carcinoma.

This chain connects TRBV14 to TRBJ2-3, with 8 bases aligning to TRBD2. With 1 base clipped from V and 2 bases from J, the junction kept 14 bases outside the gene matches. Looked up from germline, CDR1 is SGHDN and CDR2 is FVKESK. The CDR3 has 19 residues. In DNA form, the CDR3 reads TGTGCCAGCAGCCAAGGCCTCGGGAGGGCTCAGCTTATCACAGATACGCAGTATTTT. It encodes CASSQGLGRAQLITDTQYF.

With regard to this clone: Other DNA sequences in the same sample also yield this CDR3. CDR3: CASSSTGATNEKLFF. CDR3 coding DNA: TGCGCCAGCAGCTCGACAGGCGCAACTAATGAAAAACTGTTTTTT. The V and J genes are TRBV5-1 and TRBJ1-4, with D perhaps matching TRBD1 (6 bases). In germline, CDR1 is SGHRS, CDR2 YFSETQ. The CDR3 is 15 amino acids. Trimming left V 3 bases short and J 0 bases short, with 9 bases between.

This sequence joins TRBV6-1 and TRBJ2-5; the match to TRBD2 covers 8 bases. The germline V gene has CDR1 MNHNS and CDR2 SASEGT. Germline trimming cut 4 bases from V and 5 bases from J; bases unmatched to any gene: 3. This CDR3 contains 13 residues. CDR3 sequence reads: CASSAAGAETQYF. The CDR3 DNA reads TGTGCCAGCAGTGCAGCGGGGGCGGAGACCCAGTACTTC.

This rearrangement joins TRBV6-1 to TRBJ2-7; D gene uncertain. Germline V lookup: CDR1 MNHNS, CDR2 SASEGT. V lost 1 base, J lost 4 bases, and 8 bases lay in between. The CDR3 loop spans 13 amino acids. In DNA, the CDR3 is TGTGCCAGCAGTGAAGAACGGATATACGAGCAGTACGTC. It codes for CASSEERIYEQYV.

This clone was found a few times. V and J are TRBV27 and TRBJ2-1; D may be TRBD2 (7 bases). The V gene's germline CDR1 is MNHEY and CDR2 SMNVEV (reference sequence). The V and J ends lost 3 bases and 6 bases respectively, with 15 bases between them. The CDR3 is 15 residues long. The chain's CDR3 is CASSFFGGPVNEQFF. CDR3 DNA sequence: TGTGCCAGCAGTTTTTTCGGGGGGCCAGTCAATGAGCAGTTCTTC.

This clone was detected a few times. The CDR3 DNA sequence: TGTGCCAGTAGTCGGAACAGGGGATCGGACACTGAAGCTTTCTTT. This codes for CASSRNRGSDTEAFF. V usage is TRBV19 and J usage is TRBJ1-1; TRBD1 aligns across 7 bases. CDR1 and CDR2 from the germline V gene are LNHDA and SQIVND (reference sequence). The CDR3 runs to 15 residues. Trimming took 5 bases from V and 3 from J; bases not matched to a gene: 9.

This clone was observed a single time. The CDR3 loop reads CASGGRGANMNTEAFF. The CDR3 nucleotides are TGTGCCAGCGGTGGGCGGGGGGCGAACATGAACACTGAAGCTTTCTTT. The V gene is TRBV2, the J gene TRBJ1-1; perhaps TRBD1 as D (6 bases). The V and J ends lost 8 bases and 0 bases respectively, with 19 bases between them. Germline CDR1 SNHLY, CDR2 FYNNEI. The CDR3 is made up of 16 amino acids. Combining the CDR3 with reference TRBV2 and TRBJ1-1 gives the whole variable domain EPEVTQTPSHQVTQMGQEVILRCVPISNHLYFYWYRQILGQKVEFLVSFYNNEISEKSEIFDDQFSVERPDGSNFTLKIRSTKLEDSAMYFCASGGRGANMNTEAFFGQGTRLTVV.

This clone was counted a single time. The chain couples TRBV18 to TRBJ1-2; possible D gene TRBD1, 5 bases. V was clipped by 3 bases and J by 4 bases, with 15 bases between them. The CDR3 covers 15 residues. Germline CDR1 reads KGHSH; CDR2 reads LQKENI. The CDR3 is CASSPGDGLTYGYTF. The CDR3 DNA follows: TGTGCCAGCTCACCCGGGGACGGCCTAACCTATGGCTACACCTTC.

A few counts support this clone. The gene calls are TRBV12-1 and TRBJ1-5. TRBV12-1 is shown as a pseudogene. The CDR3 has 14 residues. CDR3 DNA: TGTGCCAGCAGTACCGGGTATAGCAATCAGCCCCAGCATTTT. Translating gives CASSTGYSNQPQHF.

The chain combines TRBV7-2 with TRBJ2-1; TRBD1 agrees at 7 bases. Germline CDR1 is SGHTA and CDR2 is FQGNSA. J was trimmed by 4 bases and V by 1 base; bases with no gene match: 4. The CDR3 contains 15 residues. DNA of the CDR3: TGTGCCAGCAGCTTAGAGGGACAGAATTACAATGAGCAGTTCTTC. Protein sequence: CASSLEGQNYNEQFF. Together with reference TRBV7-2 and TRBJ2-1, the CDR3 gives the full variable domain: GAGVSQSPSNKVTEKGKDVELRCDPISGHTALYWYRQSLGQGLEFLIYFQGNSAPDKSGLPSDRFSAERTGGSVSTLTIQRTQQEDSAVYLCASSLEGQNYNEQFFGPGTRLTVL.

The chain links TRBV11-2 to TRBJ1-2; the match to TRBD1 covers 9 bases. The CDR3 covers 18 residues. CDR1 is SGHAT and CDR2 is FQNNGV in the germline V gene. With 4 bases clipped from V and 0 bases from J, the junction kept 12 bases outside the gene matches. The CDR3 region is CASSYPMDRGLANYGYTF. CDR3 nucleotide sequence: TGTGCCAGCAGCTACCCCATGGACAGGGGCCTAGCTAACTATGGCTACACCTTC. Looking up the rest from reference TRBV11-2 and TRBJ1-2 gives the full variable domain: EAGVAQSPRYKIIEKRQSVAFWCNPISGHATLYWYQQILGQGPKLLIQFQNNGVVDDSQLPKDRFSAERLKGVDSTLKIQPAKLEDSAVYLCASSYPMDRGLANYGYTFGSGTRLTVV.

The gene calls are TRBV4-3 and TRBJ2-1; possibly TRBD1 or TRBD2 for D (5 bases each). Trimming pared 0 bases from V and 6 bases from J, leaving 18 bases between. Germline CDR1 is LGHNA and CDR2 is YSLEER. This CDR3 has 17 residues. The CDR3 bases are TGCGCCAGCAGCCAAGATGCACTGGGACGCCTAATCAATGAGCAGTTCTTC. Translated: CASSQDALGRLINEQFF.

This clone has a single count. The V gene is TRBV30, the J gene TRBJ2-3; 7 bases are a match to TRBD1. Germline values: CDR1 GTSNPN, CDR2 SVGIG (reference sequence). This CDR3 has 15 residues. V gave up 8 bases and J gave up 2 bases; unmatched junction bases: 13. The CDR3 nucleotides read TGTGCCACTCCCGGGACAGCGCACGCCACAGATACGCAGTATTTT. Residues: CATPGTAHATDTQYF.

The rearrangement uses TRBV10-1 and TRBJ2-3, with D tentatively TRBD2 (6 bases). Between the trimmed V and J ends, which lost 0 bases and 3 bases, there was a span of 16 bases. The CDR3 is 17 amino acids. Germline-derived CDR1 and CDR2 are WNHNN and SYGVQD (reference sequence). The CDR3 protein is CASSESGSGGATDTQYF. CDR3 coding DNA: TGCGCCAGCAGTGAGTCCGGTAGCGGTGGGGCGACAGATACGCAGTATTTT.

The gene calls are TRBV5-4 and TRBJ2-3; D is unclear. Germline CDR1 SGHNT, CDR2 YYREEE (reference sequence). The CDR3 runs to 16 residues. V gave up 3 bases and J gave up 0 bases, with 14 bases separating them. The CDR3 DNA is TGTGCCAGCAGCTCCACGGCATTTCCTAGCACAGATACGCAGTATTTT. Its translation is CASSSTAFPSTDTQYF. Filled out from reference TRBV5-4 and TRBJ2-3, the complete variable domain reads ETGVTQSPTHLIKTRGQQVTLRCSSQSGHNTVSWYQQALGQGPQFIFQYYREEENGRGNFPPRFSGLQFPNYSSELNVNALELDDSALYLCASSSTAFPSTDTQYFGPGTRLTVL.

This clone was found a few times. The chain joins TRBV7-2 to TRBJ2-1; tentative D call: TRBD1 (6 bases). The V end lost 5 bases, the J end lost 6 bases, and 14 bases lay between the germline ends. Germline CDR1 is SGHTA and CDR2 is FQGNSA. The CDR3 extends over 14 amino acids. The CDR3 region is CASSPWARGNEQFF. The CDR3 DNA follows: TGTGCCAGCAGCCCCTGGGCCAGGGGCAATGAGCAGTTCTTC.

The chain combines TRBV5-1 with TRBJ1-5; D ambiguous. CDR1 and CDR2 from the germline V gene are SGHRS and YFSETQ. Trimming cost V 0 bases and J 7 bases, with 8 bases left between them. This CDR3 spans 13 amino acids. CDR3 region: CASSLAGEQPQHF. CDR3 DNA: TGCGCCAGCAGCTTGGCGGGTGAACAGCCCCAGCATTTT.

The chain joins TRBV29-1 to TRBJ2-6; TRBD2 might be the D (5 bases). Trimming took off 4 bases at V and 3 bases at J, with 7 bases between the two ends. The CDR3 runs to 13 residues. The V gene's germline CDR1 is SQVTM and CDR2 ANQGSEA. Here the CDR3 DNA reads TGCAGCGTTGCGGGGAATGGGGCCAACGTCCTGACTTTC. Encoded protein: CSVAGNGANVLTF.

CDR3 nucleotides: TGTGCCAGCACCCCGGGGACAGGGGTGTACGAGCAGTACTTC. This gives the protein CASTPGTGVYEQYF. This chain uses TRBV6-5 with TRBJ2-7, with 10 bases matching TRBD1. V dropped 7 bases and J dropped 4; count of bases not matched to a gene: 7. This CDR3 region has 14 residues. Germline loops: CDR1 MNHEY, CDR2 SVGAGI.

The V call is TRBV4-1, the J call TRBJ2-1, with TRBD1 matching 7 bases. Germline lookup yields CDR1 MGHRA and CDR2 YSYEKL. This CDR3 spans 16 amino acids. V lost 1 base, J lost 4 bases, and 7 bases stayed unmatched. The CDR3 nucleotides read TGCGCCAGCAGCCAAGCCACAGGGGTTCTATACAATGAGCAGTTCTTC. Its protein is CASSQATGVLYNEQFF.

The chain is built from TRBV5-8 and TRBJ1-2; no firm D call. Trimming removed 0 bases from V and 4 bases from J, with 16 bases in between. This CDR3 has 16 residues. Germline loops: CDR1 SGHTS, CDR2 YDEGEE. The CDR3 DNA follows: TGTGCCAGCAGCTTGGGTGCAGCTGCAGATGTCTATGGCTACACCTTC. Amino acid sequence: CASSLGAAADVYGYTF.

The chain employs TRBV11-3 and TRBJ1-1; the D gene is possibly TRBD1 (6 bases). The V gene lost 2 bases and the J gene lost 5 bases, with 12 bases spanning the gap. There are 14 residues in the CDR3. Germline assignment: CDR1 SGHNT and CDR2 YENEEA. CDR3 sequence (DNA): TGTGCCAGCAGCTTACACAGGGCGGGAACTGAAGCTTTCTTT. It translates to CASSLHRAGTEAFF. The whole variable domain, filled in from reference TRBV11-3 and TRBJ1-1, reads EAGVVQSPRYKIIEKKQPVAFWCNPISGHNTLYWYLQNLGQGPELLIRYENEEAVDDSQLPKDRFSAERLKGVDSTLKIQPAELGDSAVYLCASSLHRAGTEAFFGQGTRLTVV.

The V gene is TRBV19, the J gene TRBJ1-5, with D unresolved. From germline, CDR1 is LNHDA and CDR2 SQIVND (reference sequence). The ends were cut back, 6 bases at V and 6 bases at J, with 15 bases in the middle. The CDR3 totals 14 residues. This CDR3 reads CASSPMIGGQPQHF. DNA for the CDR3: TGTGCCAGTAGCCCCATGATTGGCGGTCAGCCCCAGCATTTT.

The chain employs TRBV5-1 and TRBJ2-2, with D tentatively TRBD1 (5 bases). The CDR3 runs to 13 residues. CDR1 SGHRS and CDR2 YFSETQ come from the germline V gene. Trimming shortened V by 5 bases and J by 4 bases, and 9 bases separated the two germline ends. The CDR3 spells CASRVGRTGELFF. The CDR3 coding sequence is TGCGCCAGCAGGGTGGGGCGCACCGGGGAGCTGTTTTTT.

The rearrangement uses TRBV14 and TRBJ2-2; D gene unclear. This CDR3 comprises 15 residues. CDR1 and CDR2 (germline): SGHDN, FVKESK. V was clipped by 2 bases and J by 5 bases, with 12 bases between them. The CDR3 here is CASSQFTARTGELFF. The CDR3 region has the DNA TGTGCCAGCAGCCAATTCACAGCTAGGACCGGGGAGCTGTTTTTT.

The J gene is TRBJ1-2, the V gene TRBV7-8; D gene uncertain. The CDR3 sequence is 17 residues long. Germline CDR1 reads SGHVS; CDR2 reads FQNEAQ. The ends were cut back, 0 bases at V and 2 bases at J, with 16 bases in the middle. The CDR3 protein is CASSLAMIPDPNYGYTF. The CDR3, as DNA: TGTGCCAGCAGCTTAGCGATGATCCCCGATCCCAACTATGGCTACACCTTC.

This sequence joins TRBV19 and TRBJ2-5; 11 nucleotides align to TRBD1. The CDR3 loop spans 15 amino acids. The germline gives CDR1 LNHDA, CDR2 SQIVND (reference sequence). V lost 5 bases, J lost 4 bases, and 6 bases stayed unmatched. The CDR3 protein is CASSPGTGGRETQYF. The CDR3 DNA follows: TGTGCCAGTAGTCCCGGGACAGGGGGGCGAGAGACCCAGTACTTC. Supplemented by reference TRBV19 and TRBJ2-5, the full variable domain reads DGGITQSPKYLFRKEGQNVTLSCEQNLNHDAMYWYRQDPGQGLRLIYYSQIVNDFQKGDIAEGYSVSREKKESFPLTVTSAQKNPTAFYLCASSPGTGGRETQYFGPGTRLLVL.

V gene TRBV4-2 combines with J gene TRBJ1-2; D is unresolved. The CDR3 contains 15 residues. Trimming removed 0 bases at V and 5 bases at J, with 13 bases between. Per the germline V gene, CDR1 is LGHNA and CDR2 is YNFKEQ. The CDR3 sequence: CASSQESSSAYGYTF. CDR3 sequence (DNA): TGTGCCAGCAGCCAAGAGAGCTCAAGCGCTTATGGCTACACCTTC.

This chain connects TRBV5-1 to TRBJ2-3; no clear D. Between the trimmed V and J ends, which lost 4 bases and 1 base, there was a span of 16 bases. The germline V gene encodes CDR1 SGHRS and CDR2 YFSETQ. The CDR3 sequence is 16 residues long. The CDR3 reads CASSQHGPLGTDTQYF. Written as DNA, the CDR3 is TGCGCCAGCAGCCAACACGGCCCCTTGGGCACAGATACGCAGTATTTT.